This TCR beta chain originates from a study of vaccination effects on CD4 cells after COVID-19. Study conclusions and caveats: The study found marked clonal contraction of infection- and vaccine-induced clones late after vaccination.

The CDR3 runs to 12 residues. Germline CDR1 SGHTA, CDR2 FQGNSA. The junction had 4 bases not matched to a gene; V was cut back by 6 bases and J by 6 bases. This clone was counted a few times. What it binds is not known. Investigators separated out CD4+ T cells once around 11 days of culture had passed. Sequencing was performed with immunoSEQ multiplex PCR; in TCRdb, only in-frame clones are kept and a portion is missing. Here the sample spans over 45,000 clones, around 63% being singletons. V and J are TRBV7-2 and TRBJ2-7; 8 positions match TRBD2. The receptor was isolated from a human donor who received a COVID-19 vaccine. Specimen: CD4+ T cells from PBMCs cultured without peptide, collected before COVID-19 vaccination. The CDR3 nucleotides are TGTGCCAGCAGTCCTACTAGCGGCGAGCAGTACTTC. It encodes CASSPTSGEQYF.